The source of this TCR beta chain is a study of shared clonotypes between healthy human individuals. Study information: Three CD4 naive, three CD4 memory, two CD8 naive and one CD8 memory plate were used per donor.

Only one count was recorded for this clone. Its antigen is unidentified. Broader study findings: Sharing across four donors was highest in naive CD4 (approximately 5%) and lowest in memory CD8 (0.4%). The low donor count limited represented genetic and exposure-history diversity.

Trimming took off 3 bases at V and 0 bases at J, with 8 bases between the two ends. The CDR3 loop spans 15 amino acids. Germline values: CDR1 LNHDA, CDR2 SQIVND (reference sequence). The assay used deep level. Produced via immunoSEQ multiplex PCR; TCRdb's table is partial and in-frame only. Seen here are hundreds of thousands of clones, around 72% observed once, and the top ten hold about 2%. V usage is TRBV19 and J usage is TRBJ2-2; no definite D call. The receptor was derived from a young woman in good health. What was sequenced was memory CD4+ T cells sorted from blood. Regarding subset: CD45RA-negative fraction. CDR3 region: CASSIWHSNTGELFF. In DNA, the CDR3 is TGTGCCAGTAGTATCTGGCACTCGAACACCGGGGAGCTGTTTTTT.